This record covers a single T cell receptor (beta chain). These data originate in a study of cytomegalovirus exposure and HLA in healthy donors. Study as a whole: T cells numbering about 180 million yielded roughly 120 million unique TCR beta sequences in an earlier analysis.

CDR1 is SGHTA and CDR2 is FQGNSA in the germline V gene. V lost 1 base to trimming and J lost 1 base, with 7 bases between them. This CDR3 region has 14 residues. This PCR relied on a set of 60 Vbeta primers and 13 Jbeta primers. TCRdb keeps only in-frame clones here, not all; method: immunoSEQ multiplex PCR. The repertoire holds 80,000 to 100,000 clones, with around four fifths as singletons. Sequencing was performed on PBMCs. The chain recombines TRBV7-2 with TRBJ1-1; D remains ambiguous. This receptor was identified in a man in his fifties or sixties in good health and CMV-seropositive. CDR3 region: CASSLGLSNTEAFF. The CDR3 nucleotides are TGTGCCAGCAGCTTAGGGCTTTCGAACACTGAAGCTTTCTTT.